One sample yielded the 4 T cell receptor beta chains listed below, sequenced in a study of blood T cell repertoires in COVID-19. Profiling relied on immunoSEQ multiplex PCR, and the TCRdb table lists in-frame clones only, not all of them. The sample lists 210,000 or so clones; 75% to 85% were seen once. The sequenced sample was PBMCs or T cells enriched from blood (not recorded which). These receptors all stem from a man younger than 40 with acute COVID-19.

V and J are TRBV10-2 and TRBJ2-7, with TRBD2 as a possible D gene (5 bases). The CDR3 runs 14 residues. Germline V CDR1 and CDR2: WSHSY, SAAADI. V was cut by 6 bases and J by 4 bases, with 16 bases left in between. DNA of the CDR3: TGCGCCAGCAGCCCCGGACGAGAGGGATACGAGCAGTACTTC. This gives the protein CASSPGREGYEQYF.

The V and J genes are TRBV7-9 and TRBJ1-1; D possibly corresponds to TRBD1 (6 bases). Germline values: CDR1 SEHNR, CDR2 FQNEAQ (reference sequence). The CDR3 totals 14 residues. V was cut by 11 bases and J by 1 base, with 17 bases left in between. CDR3 sequence (DNA): TGTGCCTCCGAGAGGCAACAGGGGAACACTGAAGCTTTCTTT. This translates into CASERQQGNTEAFF.

DNA for the CDR3: TGTGCCAGCTCACTACCTGACAGGGGGCCTGACGAGCAGTACTTC. As protein: CASSLPDRGPDEQYF. The chain joins TRBV18 to TRBJ2-7; 10 nucleotides match TRBD1. This CDR3 comprises 15 residues. Germline CDR1 KGHSH, CDR2 LQKENI. After removal of 4 bases from V and 5 bases from J, the junction contained 8 bases not matched to a gene.

The gene calls are TRBV9 and TRBJ1-1; 7 bases match TRBD1. The CDR3 has 13 residues. CDR1 is SGDLS, CDR2 YYNGEE, per germline. The J segment lost 8 bases and the V segment lost 0 bases, leaving 4 bases of the junction unmatched. CDR3 bases: TGTGCCAGCAGCGTAGGACAGGGAAACGAAGCTTTCTTT. Translated: CASSVGQGNEAFF.